The rows below give T cell receptor beta chains drawn from one sample of a study of T cell responses to AZD1222 COVID-19 vaccine. This table comes from immunoSEQ multiplex PCR, and its TCRdb copy is limited to in-frame clones, with some not included. Of over 150,000 clones in the sample, approximately 90% were seen once. Here the sequenced sample was peripheral blood, taken 28 days after the second AZD1222 dose. The receptor source for this set is an adult who received the AZD1222 COVID-19 vaccine. The CDR3 runs from the conserved cysteine through the conserved F or W. A D gene is named only where the DNA matches it firmly. Only some rows state a clone size, as once, few, many or a class for expanded clones.

V	J	D	size	CDR3	DNA
TRBV28	TRBJ2-7	TRBD1	-	CASSRTGKVYEQYF	TGTGCCAGCAGCAGGACAGGGAAAGTCTACGAGCAGTACTTC
TRBV5-4	TRBJ2-1	-	-	CASSLVVLGVSSYNEQFF	TGTGCCAGCAGCTTGGTGGTGTTAGGGGTGAGCTCCTACAATGAGCAGTTCTTC
TRBV5-1	TRBJ2-1	TRBD1	few	CASSRQGAREGEQFF	TGCGCCAGCAGCCGACAGGGGGCAAGGGAGGGTGAGCAGTTCTTC
TRBV5-5	TRBJ2-1	-	-	CASSLGTSHNEQFF	TGTGCCAGCAGCCTAGGGACGTCGCACAATGAGCAGTTCTTC
TRBV5-1	TRBJ1-2	-	-	CASSLDAPGDYGYTF	TGCGCCAGCAGCTTGGACGCCCCCGGTGACTATGGCTACACCTTC
TRBV7-8	TRBJ2-1	-	-	CASSLNGLARQNEQFF	TGTGCCAGCAGCTTAAACGGGCTAGCCCGACAGAATGAGCAGTTCTTC
TRBV18	TRBJ2-7	-	-	CASSQEYYEQYF	TGTGCCAGCTCACAGGAATACTACGAGCAGTACTTC
TRBV6-2/TRBV6-3	TRBJ1-3	-	-	CASSNLRRGSGNTIYF	TGTGCCAGCAGCAACCTCCGGAGGGGCTCTGGAAACACCATATATTTT
TRBV12-5	TRBJ2-7	-	-	CASGLVHGTGSYEQYF	TGTGCTAGTGGTTTGGTACATGGGACTGGATCCTACGAGCAGTACTTC
TRBV5-1	TRBJ2-7	TRBD2	-	CASSLRLADYEQYF	TGCGCCAGCAGCCTTCGACTAGCGGACTACGAGCAGTACTTC
TRBV5-5	TRBJ1-5	TRBD1	few	CASSPGTVDQPQHF	TGTGCCAGCAGCCCTGGGACAGTGGATCAGCCCCAGCATTTT
TRBV5-1	TRBJ2-7	-	-	CASSWGDSLTTYEQYF	TGCGCCAGCAGCTGGGGGGACAGTCTAACCACCTACGAGCAGTACTTC
TRBV5-4	TRBJ1-2	-	-	CASSFQGTYGYTF	TGTGCCAGCAGCTTCCAGGGTACTTATGGCTACACCTTC
TRBV15	TRBJ1-2	-	-	CATSRPDRRQTHGYTF	TGTGCCACCAGTCGCCCAGACAGGAGACAAACCCATGGCTACACCTTC
TRBV6-5	TRBJ1-4	-	-	CASPHPGDDNEKLFF	TGTGCCAGTCCACACCCCGGGGATGATAATGAAAAACTGTTTTTT
TRBV5-1	TRBJ2-3	-	-	CASSPSTDTQYF	TGCGCCAGCAGCCCTAGCACAGATACGCAGTATTTT
TRBV11-2	TRBJ1-4	-	-	CASNRKTGEKLFF	TGTGCCAGCAACCGGAAGACTGGGGAAAAACTGTTTTTT
TRBV9	TRBJ2-7	TRBD2	-	CASSVEASGDYEQYF	TGTGCCAGCAGCGTAGAGGCTAGCGGGGACTACGAGCAGTACTTC
TRBV7-8	TRBJ1-1	-	-	CASSLKGLLNTEAFF	TGTGCCAGCAGCTTAAAAGGACTGCTCAACACTGAAGCTTTCTTT
TRBV4-1	TRBJ2-1	-	-	CASSRSRGNEQFF	TGCGCCAGCAGCCGAAGTAGGGGCAATGAGCAGTTCTTC
TRBV9	TRBJ1-3	TRBD1	-	CASSVGTGVAGNTIYF	TGTGCCAGCAGCGTAGGAACAGGGGTCGCGGGAAACACCATATATTTT
TRBV7-9	TRBJ1-3	-	-	CASSLDWGGNTIYF	TGTGCCAGCAGCTTAGACTGGGGAGGAAACACCATATATTTT
TRBV12-3/TRBV12-4	TRBJ1-3	-	-	CASSLVSGATIYF	TGTGCCAGCAGTTTAGTGTCCGGCGCCACCATATATTTT
TRBV5-5	TRBJ2-3	TRBD2	-	CASSLSSGGLTDTQYF	TGTGCCAGCAGCTTGAGTAGCGGGGGGCTCACAGATACGCAGTATTTT
TRBV2	TRBJ2-3	TRBD2	once	CASSRRGERDTQYF	TGTGCCAGCAGTCGGCGGGGGGAGAGAGATACGCAGTATTTT
TRBV27	TRBJ1-4	-	-	CASRPGLENEKLFF	TGTGCCAGCCGGCCGGGGCTGGAGAATGAAAAACTGTTTTTT
TRBV6-6	TRBJ2-1	TRBD1	-	CASRQGYNEQFF	TGTGCCTCACGACAGGGATACAATGAGCAGTTCTTC
TRBV4-1	TRBJ2-3	-	-	CASSQDLGTTQYF	TGCGCCAGCAGCCAAGATCTAGGGACCACGCAGTATTTT
TRBV2	TRBJ1-4	-	-	CASSTGLGTNEKLFF	TGTGCCAGCAGTACAGGGTTAGGGACTAATGAAAAACTGTTTTTT
TRBV19	TRBJ1-5	-	-	CASRGPRDQPQHF	TGTGCCAGTAGAGGACCCAGGGATCAGCCCCAGCATTTT
TRBV6-5	TRBJ2-3	TRBD2	few	CATAGGPTYTQYF	TGTGCCACGGCGGGGGGGCCAACGTATACGCAGTATTTT
TRBV6-5	TRBJ1-5	TRBD1	once	CASSYSTGGNQPQHF	TGTGCCAGCAGTTACTCGACAGGGGGTAATCAGCCCCAGCATTTT
TRBV7-2	TRBJ1-4	TRBD1	-	CASKKPGTENEKLFF	TGTGCCAGCAAAAAGCCAGGGACAGAGAATGAAAAACTGTTTTTT
TRBV2	TRBJ2-3	TRBD2	-	CASRRGLAGDTDTQYF	TGTGCCAGCAGGCGGGGACTAGCGGGGGACACAGATACGCAGTATTTT
TRBV29-1	TRBJ1-2	-	-	CSVDDTGSGYTF	TGCAGCGTTGATGATACAGGTTCTGGCTACACCTTC
TRBV4-1	TRBJ2-5	-	-	CASSQPKVGETQYF	TGCGCCAGCAGCCAACCGAAGGTAGGGGAGACCCAGTACTTC
TRBV27	TRBJ1-1	-	once	CASIQRGGHWDTEAFF	TGTGCCAGCATTCAAAGGGGGGGGCATTGGGACACTGAAGCTTTCTTT
TRBV7-2	TRBJ2-3	-	-	CASSLVGGLADTQYF	TGTGCCAGCAGCTTAGTCGGAGGCCTAGCAGATACGCAGTATTTT
TRBV19	TRBJ2-3	-	-	CASSATGSTDTQYF	TGTGCCAGTAGTGCGACGGGGTCGACAGATACGCAGTATTTT
TRBV7-9	TRBJ1-4	-	-	CASSVGQTNEKLFF	TGTGCCAGCAGCGTAGGACAGACGAATGAAAAACTGTTTTTT
TRBV3-1/TRBV3-2	TRBJ2-3	-	-	CASSPRDSTDTQYF	TGTGCCAGCAGCCCCCGGGACAGCACAGATACGCAGTATTTT
TRBV6-2/TRBV6-3	TRBJ1-2	-	-	CASSYNGGYYGYTF	TGTGCCAGCAGTTACAATGGTGGATACTATGGCTACACCTTC
TRBV5-4	TRBJ1-1	-	-	CASSPGETEAFF	TGTGCCAGCAGCCCGGGGGAGACTGAAGCTTTCTTT
TRBV30	TRBJ1-1	-	-	CAWRLFGRGTEAFF	TGTGCCTGGAGACTCTTCGGTCGGGGGACTGAAGCTTTCTTT
TRBV19	TRBJ1-3	-	once	CASSKSNRLPSGNTIYF	TGTGCCAGTAGTAAGTCGAACAGGCTACCCTCTGGAAACACCATATATTTT
TRBV19	TRBJ2-5	-	-	CASSWGGSLQETQYF	TGTGCCAGTAGCTGGGGCGGGTCCTTGCAAGAGACCCAGTACTTC
TRBV6-5	TRBJ2-7	-	-	CASSSDVWNYEQYF	TGTGCCAGCAGTTCCGACGTATGGAACTACGAGCAGTACTTC
TRBV4-1	TRBJ1-4	-	-	CASSHRQTANEKLFF	TGCGCCAGCAGCCACCGCCAAACGGCTAATGAAAAACTGTTTTTT
TRBV19	TRBJ2-3	-	-	CASSIGAPSTDTQYF	TGTGCCAGTAGTATAGGCGCCCCTAGCACAGATACGCAGTATTTT
TRBV4-1	TRBJ1-1	-	-	CASSQVRGSAFF	TGCGCCAGCAGCCAAGTAAGGGGTAGCGCTTTCTTT
TRBV6-5	TRBJ2-3	-	-	CASIIPGTDTQYF	TGTGCCAGCATAATACCTGGGACAGATACGCAGTATTTT
TRBV7-6	TRBJ1-1	-	-	CASSLGQNTEAFF	TGTGCCAGCAGCTTAGGTCAGAACACTGAAGCTTTCTTT
TRBV4-1	TRBJ1-5	-	-	CASSQERGTSNQPQHF	TGCGCCAGCAGCCAAGAAAGGGGTACTAGCAATCAGCCCCAGCATTTT
TRBV9	TRBJ1-2	-	-	CASTPAGESYGYTF	TGTGCCAGCACCCCGGCGGGGGAAAGCTATGGCTACACCTTC
TRBV7-8	TRBJ2-5	TRBD1	-	CASSARQGSQETQYF	TGTGCCAGCAGCGCCAGACAGGGGTCACAAGAGACCCAGTACTTC
TRBV7-2	TRBJ1-5	-	-	CASSLTPLADQPQHF	TGTGCCAGCAGCTTAACCCCCTTAGCGGATCAGCCCCAGCATTTT
TRBV11-2	TRBJ1-2	-	-	CASSFNDGIYGYTF	TGTGCCAGCAGCTTCAACGACGGAATCTATGGCTACACCTTC
TRBV18	TRBJ1-4	-	-	CASSARATNEKLFF	TGTGCCAGCTCAGCGCGAGCAACTAATGAAAAACTGTTTTTT
TRBV7-2	TRBJ1-1	-	-	CASSLTLNTEAFF	TGTGCCAGCAGCCTGACACTGAACACTGAAGCTTTCTTT
TRBV10-2	TRBJ2-4	-	few	CASSEDGVNIQYF	TGCGCCAGCAGTGAGGATGGGGTAAACATTCAGTACTTC